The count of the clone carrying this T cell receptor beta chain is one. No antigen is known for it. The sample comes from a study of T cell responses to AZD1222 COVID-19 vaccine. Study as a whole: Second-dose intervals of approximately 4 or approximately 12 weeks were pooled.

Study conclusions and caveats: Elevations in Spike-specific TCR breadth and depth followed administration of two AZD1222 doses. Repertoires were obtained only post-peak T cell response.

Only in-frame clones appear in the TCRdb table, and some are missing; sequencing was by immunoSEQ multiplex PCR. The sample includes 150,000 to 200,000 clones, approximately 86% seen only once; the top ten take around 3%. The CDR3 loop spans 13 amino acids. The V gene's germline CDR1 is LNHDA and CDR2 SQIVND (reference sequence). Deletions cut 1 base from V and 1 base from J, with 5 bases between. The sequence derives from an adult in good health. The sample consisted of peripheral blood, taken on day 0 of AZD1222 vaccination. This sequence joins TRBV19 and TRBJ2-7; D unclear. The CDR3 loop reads CASSIAASYEQYF. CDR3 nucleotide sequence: TGTGCCAGTAGTATAGCGGCATCCTACGAGCAGTACTTC.